The next 16 T cell receptor beta chains were all read from a single sample in a study of blood T cell repertoires in COVID-19. TCRdb's copy holds only in-frame clones and misses some; the assay was immunoSEQ multiplex PCR. Among under 200,000 clones listed, approximately 83% were seen once. The specimen sequenced was peripheral blood. The source is a man in his 70s with active or convalescent COVID-19.

The chain couples TRBV10-3 to TRBJ1-2; no definite D call. The CDR3 contains 16 residues. The V end lost 0 bases, the J end lost 4 bases, and 15 bases lay between the germline ends. Germline loops: CDR1 ENHRY, CDR2 SYGVKD. CDR3 loop: CAISESGGSSFYGYTF. DNA of the CDR3: TGTGCCATCAGTGAGTCTGGCGGCAGCTCCTTCTATGGCTACACCTTC.

The V and J genes are TRBV9 and TRBJ1-2; 11 bases fit TRBD1. The CDR3 length is 15 residues. The V gene's germline CDR1 is SGDLS and CDR2 YYNGEE. Losses at the gene ends were 4 bases for V and 8 bases for J; bases not matched to a gene: 10. This chain's CDR3 is CASSTQGQGAMGYTF. CDR3 nucleotide sequence: TGTGCCAGCAGCACCCAAGGACAGGGGGCAATGGGCTACACCTTC. Using reference TRBV9 and TRBJ1-2 for the parts outside the CDR3, the full variable domain is DSGVTQTPKHLITATGQRVTLRCSPRSGDLSVYWYQQSLDQGLQFLIQYYNGEERAKGNILERFSAQQFPDLHSELNLSSLELGDSALYFCASSTQGQGAMGYTFGSGTRLTVV.

The chain recombines TRBV7-2 with TRBJ2-2, with 7 nucleotides matching TRBD1. CDR3 size: 14 residues. Germline V gene sequence: CDR1 SGHTA, CDR2 FQGNSA. V was pared by 11 bases and J by 5 bases, with 11 bases of the junction left unmatched. The CDR3 DNA follows: TGTGCCGGACAAACAGGGGTGCGGACCGGGGAGCTGTTTTTT. Amino acids: CAGQTGVRTGELFF.

This chain connects TRBV7-9 to TRBJ1-1, with D uncertain. The V end was cut by 5 bases, the J end by 3 bases, with 13 bases between. Germline CDR1 and CDR2: SEHNR and FQNEAQ (reference sequence). This CDR3 contains 14 residues. The CDR3 here is CASSAAGFYTEAFF. The CDR3, as DNA: TGTGCCAGCAGCGCAGCGGGGTTTTACACTGAAGCTTTCTTT.

This sequence joins TRBV9 and TRBJ2-1; 9 bases are shared with TRBD1. The germline V gene has CDR1 SGDLS and CDR2 YYNGEE. The CDR3 has 15 amino acids. J lost 7 bases, V lost 5 bases, and 10 bases had no gene match. CDR3 in DNA: TGTGCCAGCAGTTCTACCGGGACAGGGTTGAATGAGCAGTTCTTC. It encodes CASSSTGTGLNEQFF.

The genes are TRBV19 and TRBJ2-5, with 10 bases fitting TRBD2. The V gene end was trimmed by 9 bases and the J gene end by 1 base; junction bases not matched to a gene: 2. This CDR3 region has 13 residues. From germline, CDR1 is LNHDA and CDR2 SQIVND (reference sequence). This chain's CDR3 is CASRTSGQETQYF. Written as DNA, the CDR3 is TGTGCCAGCAGGACTAGCGGCCAAGAGACCCAGTACTTC.

The chain combines TRBV20-1 with TRBJ2-3; tentatively, D is TRBD2 (5 bases). The CDR3 sequence is 11 residues long. Germline V lookup: CDR1 DFQATT, CDR2 SNEGSKA (reference sequence). CDR3 residues: CSGINTDTQYF. In DNA form, the CDR3 reads TGCAGCGGGATAAACACAGATACGCAGTATTTT.

The rearrangement uses TRBV7-2 and TRBJ2-1, with 8 bases lining up with TRBD2. Germline V gene lookup returns CDR1 SGHTA and CDR2 FQGNSA. V lost 3 bases and J lost 8; bases outside the gene matches: 9. The CDR3 sequence is 15 residues long. CDR3 protein: CASSFFRGRGDEQFF. The CDR3 DNA reads TGTGCCAGCAGCTTCTTCCGAGGGCGGGGGGATGAGCAGTTCTTC.

The genes are TRBV7-8 and TRBJ2-7; D not certain. This CDR3 is built from 13 residues. Trimming left V 1 base short and J 5 bases short, with 9 bases between. Germline CDR1 and CDR2: SGHVS and FQNEAQ. For the CDR3, the DNA is TGTGCCAGCAGCTTAGTCGCCGGTCACGAGCAGTACTTC. Amino acids: CASSLVAGHEQYF. The whole variable domain, filled in from reference TRBV7-8 and TRBJ2-7, reads GAGVSQSPRYKVAKRGQDVALRCDPISGHVSLFWYQQALGQGPEFLTYFQNEAQLDKSGLPSDRFFAERPEGSVSTLKIQRTQQEDSAVYLCASSLVAGHEQYFGPGTRLTVT.

The rearrangement uses TRBV7-2 and TRBJ1-1, with D possibly being TRBD1 (5 bases). The V end was cut by 5 bases, the J end by 4 bases, with 17 bases between. CDR3 length: 15 amino acids. CDR1 is SGHTA, CDR2 FQGNSA, per germline. CDR3 amino acids: CASSPIGTETTEAFF. CDR3 DNA: TGTGCCAGCAGCCCTATTGGGACTGAGACCACTGAAGCTTTCTTT.

The rearrangement uses TRBV7-2 and TRBJ2-3, with a weak D call TRBD2 (6 bases). Germline V lookup: CDR1 SGHTA, CDR2 FQGNSA. V was shortened by 2 bases and J by 2 bases, with 11 bases between the two germline ends. The CDR3 consists of 15 residues. CDR3 nucleotide sequence: TGTGCCAGCAGCTTAACTAGCCTCAACACAGATACGCAGTATTTT. Protein: CASSLTSLNTDTQYF.

This rearrangement joins TRBV5-1 to TRBJ2-1; TRBD2 agrees at 11 bases. This CDR3 contains 17 residues. CDR1 SGHRS and CDR2 YFSETQ come from the germline V gene. Trimming took 0 bases from V and 3 from J; bases not matched to a gene: 5. For the CDR3, the DNA is TGCGCCAGCAGCTTGGGACGGACTAGCGGGTTCTACAATGAGCAGTTCTTC. Translated, it gives CASSLGRTSGFYNEQFF.

The chain joins TRBV7-3 to TRBJ2-3; 8 bases agree with TRBD2. This CDR3 has 15 amino acids. V dropped 5 bases and J dropped 4; count of bases not matched to a gene: 8. In germline, CDR1 is SGHTA, CDR2 FQGTGA. CDR3 nucleotide sequence: TGTGCCAGCAGCCGAGGGGCCGGGAGGGCAGATACGCAGTATTTT. This gives the protein CASSRGAGRADTQYF.

The chain couples TRBV30 to TRBJ1-5, with unresolved D. This CDR3 spans 13 amino acids. CDR1 and CDR2 (germline): GTSNPN, SVGIG (reference sequence). V gave up 3 bases and J gave up 7 bases, with 13 bases separating them. The CDR3 loop is CAWSLSPFQPQHF. DNA for the CDR3: TGTGCCTGGAGCCTGTCCCCTTTCCAGCCCCAGCATTTT.

The chain has TRBV7-2 and TRBJ1-2; 10 nucleotides agree with TRBD1. Germline V gene sequence: CDR1 SGHTA, CDR2 FQGNSA. Unmatched junction bases numbered 7, after V lost 1 base and J lost 5 bases. This CDR3 comprises 16 residues. CDR3 sequence (DNA): TGTGCCAGCAGCTTAGGGTCTGGGGGACAGGGGTATGGCTACACCTTC. Translation gives CASSLGSGGQGYGYTF.

This sequence joins TRBV19 and TRBJ2-7, with a tentative D call TRBD1 (6 bases). This CDR3 spans 15 amino acids. The germline V and J ends were trimmed by 9 bases and 0 bases, with 18 bases remaining between them. Germline CDR1 reads LNHDA; CDR2 reads SQIVND (reference sequence). The CDR3, as DNA: TGTGCCAGCGCCTGGGGACAAACAAGCTCCTACGAGCAGTACTTC. It specifies CASAWGQTSSYEQYF.